This TCR beta chain came from a study of CD8+ T cells in alopecia areata. Study-wide findings and caveats: Expanded CD8+ clones among the top 100, and scalp clonality, were significantly decreased by tofacitinib. Sharing of TCR sequences between patients (possibly for HLA-related reasons) was less clear than in mice. During tofacitinib treatment, many expanded lesional clones remained in scalp and blood.

After isolation, RNA underwent reverse transcription to generate cDNA as the sequencing template. This table comes from immunoSEQ multiplex PCR, and its TCRdb copy is limited to in-frame clones, with some not included. Here the sample spans 150,000 to 200,000 clones, about 61% being singletons. As regards this clone: Its antigen is currently unknown.

As to treatment: oral pan-JAK inhibitor, 5-10 mg twice daily. The authors sorted CD4+ and CD8+ T cells from PBMCs. The V gene lost 4 bases and the J gene lost 1 base, with 11 bases spanning the gap. Germline-derived CDR1 and CDR2 are SGHDT and YYEEEE. This CDR3 is 14 amino acids long. The sample consisted of CD4+ T cells sorted from blood, taken at approximately week 60, from a patient treated with tofacitinib. This sequence originates from a human donor with alopecia areata. The chain carries TRBV5-6 and TRBJ1-1; D ambiguous. The CDR3, as DNA: TGTGCCAGCAGCCAAGGACGTAGGAACACTGAAGCTTTCTTT. Its protein is CASSQGRRNTEAFF.